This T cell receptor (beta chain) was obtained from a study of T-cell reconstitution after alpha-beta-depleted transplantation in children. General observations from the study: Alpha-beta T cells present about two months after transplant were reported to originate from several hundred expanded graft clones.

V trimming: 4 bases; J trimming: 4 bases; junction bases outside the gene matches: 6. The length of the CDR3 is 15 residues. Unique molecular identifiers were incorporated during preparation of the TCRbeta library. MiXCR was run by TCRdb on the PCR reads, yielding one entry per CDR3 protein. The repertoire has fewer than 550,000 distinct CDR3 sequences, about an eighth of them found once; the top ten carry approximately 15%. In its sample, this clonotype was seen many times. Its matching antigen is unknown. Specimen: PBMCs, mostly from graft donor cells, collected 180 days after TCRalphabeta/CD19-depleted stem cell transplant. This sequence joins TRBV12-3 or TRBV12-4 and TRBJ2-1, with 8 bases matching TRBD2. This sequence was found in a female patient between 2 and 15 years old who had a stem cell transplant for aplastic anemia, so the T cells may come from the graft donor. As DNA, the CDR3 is TGTGCCAGCAGTTCGGCTAGCGGGTCTTACAATGAGCAGTTCTTC. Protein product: CASSSASGSYNEQFF.